These 15 T cell receptor beta chains were all obtained from the same sample, sequenced in a study of beta chain features in type 1 diabetes. General study points: Within each of all four CD4+ subsets, Type 1 diabetes patients had TCRB CDR3s that were moderately but significantly shorter.

These receptors have no identified antigens. Every isolated RNA sample was fully reverse transcribed, so sequencing captured expressed TCRB transcripts. The protocol was immunoSEQ multiplex PCR, while the TCRdb copy is restricted to in-frame clones and leaves out a portion. The sample includes fewer than 300,000 clones, 20% of them seen just once. The sample comprised naive CD4+ T cells from blood. These receptors were taken from a woman between 40 and 55 years old with type 1 diabetes.

The chain recombines TRBV7-9 with TRBJ1-2, with D possibly matching TRBD1 (6 bases). V was cut by 1 base and J by 2 bases, with 17 bases left in between. The CDR3 loop spans 17 amino acids. Per germline, CDR1 SEHNR and CDR2 FQNEAQ (reference sequence). The CDR3 sequence: CASSLEGVGASNYGYTF. In nucleotides, the CDR3 is TGTGCCAGCAGCTTAGAAGGGGTGGGGGCGTCAAACTATGGCTACACCTTC.

The rearrangement joins TRBV5-4 to TRBJ2-6; D unresolved. The V gene's germline CDR1 is SGHNT and CDR2 YYREEE (reference sequence). CDR3 length equals 15 residues. V was cut by 1 base and J by 0 bases, with 5 bases left in between. For the CDR3, the DNA is TGTGCCAGCAGCTTGATCGGCTCTGGGGCCAACGTCCTGACTTTC. Translation gives CASSLIGSGANVLTF.

This clone was counted a few times. In DNA, the CDR3 is TGTGCCAGCAGCCAAGCACTAGCGAGCAATGAGCAGTTCTTC. Translated, it gives CASSQALASNEQFF. The chain carries TRBV4-2 and TRBJ2-1; TRBD2 agrees at 7 bases. V dropped 1 base and J dropped 6; count of bases not matched to a gene: 3. CDR1 is LGHNA, CDR2 YNFKEQ, per germline. The CDR3 loop spans 14 amino acids.

This clone was seen more than once but under ten times. The V and J genes are TRBV4-2 and TRBJ2-5; 14 nucleotides match TRBD2. The junction had 7 bases not matched to a gene; V was cut back by 4 bases and J by 3 bases. CDR1 is LGHNA and CDR2 is YNFKEQ in the germline V gene. This CDR3 comprises 17 residues. In DNA, the CDR3 is TGTGCCAGCAGCCCCTCCGGGACTAGCGGGAGCAAAGAGACCCAGTACTTC. Amino acids: CASSPSGTSGSKETQYF.

This clone was counted between two and nine times. This chain connects TRBV7-8 to TRBJ2-3, with D hard to call. Germline CDR1 and CDR2: SGHVS and FQNEAQ. The V end was cut by 7 bases, the J end by 0 bases, with 11 bases between. The CDR3 sequence is 14 residues long. In nucleotides, the CDR3 is TGTGCCAGCATGTTCGGTTCTAGCACAGATACGCAGTATTTT. It translates to CASMFGSSTDTQYF.

There are a few counts of this clone. V gene TRBV28 combines with J gene TRBJ2-7; weak D call: TRBD1 (6 bases). Looked up from germline, CDR1 is MDHEN and CDR2 is SYDVKM. Trimming took 4 bases from V and 7 from J, leaving 14 bases between them. This CDR3 region has 13 residues. The CDR3 DNA is TGTGCCAGCAGTTCTCAGGGGCCTGCGGAGCAGTACTTC. It codes for CASSSQGPAEQYF.

This clone has a handful of counts. The genes are TRBV15 and TRBJ2-5; 7 bases line up with TRBD2. The length of the CDR3 is 14 residues. In germline, CDR1 is LNHNV, CDR2 YYDKDF (reference sequence). Unmatched junction bases numbered 3, after V lost 0 bases and J lost 5 bases. CDR3: CATSRDRGEETQYF. DNA of the CDR3: TGTGCCACCAGCAGAGATCGGGGGGAGGAGACCCAGTACTTC.

This clone was counted a few times. The chain couples TRBV5-4 to TRBJ1-1; D remains unclear. The CDR3 runs 12 residues. The germline gives CDR1 SGHNT, CDR2 YYREEE (reference sequence). The germline V and J ends were trimmed by 3 bases and 2 bases, with 5 bases remaining between them. The chain's CDR3 is CASSSYNTEAFF. CDR3 in DNA: TGTGCCAGCAGCTCCTACAACACTGAAGCTTTCTTT.

The chain links TRBV4-3 to TRBJ2-5; 9 bases line up with TRBD1. The DNA end favors TRBJ2-7, so the J call may be wrong. The CDR3 totals 15 residues. CDR1 LGHNA and CDR2 YSLEER come from the germline V gene. The CDR3 DNA reads TGCGCCAGCAGCCATTGGGGACAGGGACTGGGCGAGCAGTACTTC. It yields the protein CASSHWGQGLGEQYF.

The V gene is TRBV4-3, the J gene TRBJ1-6; 7 bases are a match to TRBD1. Germline V lookup: CDR1 LGHNA, CDR2 YSLEER. The CDR3 is made up of 16 amino acids. V trimming: 0 bases; J trimming: 8 bases; junction bases outside the gene matches: 7. CDR3 nucleotide sequence: TGCGCCAGCAGCCAAGAGGGGACAGTGAATCATTCACCCCTCCACTTT. This encodes CASSQEGTVNHSPLHF.

There are a few counts of this clone. The rearrangement links TRBV9 to TRBJ1-5; 10 bases are a match to TRBD1. J was trimmed by 2 bases and V by 5 bases; bases with no gene match: 4. CDR3 size: 15 residues. CDR1 and CDR2 from the germline V gene are SGDLS and YYNGEE. CDR3 amino acids: CASSPGTGGNQPQHF. The CDR3 DNA follows: TGTGCCAGCAGTCCGGGGACAGGGGGCAATCAGCCCCAGCATTTT.

With respect to this clone: Germline is not matched at one junction end, which may reflect a read error. The rearrangement links TRBV7-9 to TRBJ1-5; 8 positions match TRBD1. CDR3 length: 12 residues. In germline, CDR1 is SEHNR, CDR2 FQNEAQ (reference sequence). In nucleotides, the CDR3 is TGTGCCAGCAGCTTAGAGGACAGGGCGGTGGATTTT. Protein: CASSLEDRAVDF.

V usage is TRBV11-3 and J usage is TRBJ2-3; D unclear. Trimming took off 5 bases at V and 0 bases at J, with 12 bases between the two ends. The germline V gene encodes CDR1 SGHNT and CDR2 YENEEA. The CDR3 has 15 amino acids. The CDR3 reads CASSKMGASTDTQYF. The CDR3 region has the DNA TGTGCCAGCAGCAAAATGGGCGCTAGCACAGATACGCAGTATTTT. The variable domain in full, completed from reference TRBV11-3 and TRBJ2-3, reads EAGVVQSPRYKIIEKKQPVAFWCNPISGHNTLYWYLQNLGQGPELLIRYENEEAVDDSQLPKDRFSAERLKGVDSTLKIQPAELGDSAVYLCASSKMGASTDTQYFGPGTRLTVL.

This clone was recorded a few times. The chain combines TRBV30 with TRBJ2-7; D is unresolved. V lost 0 bases, J lost 5 bases, and 8 bases lay in between. Germline V gives CDR1 GTSNPN, CDR2 SVGIG (reference sequence). The CDR3 consists of 12 residues. CDR3 sequence (DNA): TGTGCCTGGAGTGTACGCAGGAACGAGCAGTACTTC. Residues: CAWSVRRNEQYF.

The chain carries TRBV15 and TRBJ1-2; a weak D match, TRBD1 (5 bases). Germline lookup yields CDR1 LNHNV and CDR2 YYDKDF (reference sequence). The CDR3 has 14 amino acids. V lost 1 base to trimming and J lost 6 bases, with 12 bases between them. The CDR3 bases are TGTGCCACCAGCAGAGGAAGGGGAGGAGATGGCTACACCTTC. Encoded protein: CATSRGRGGDGYTF.